These 24 T cell receptor beta chains were all obtained from the same sample, sequenced in a study of cytomegalovirus exposure and HLA in healthy donors. 13 Jbeta primers and 60 Vbeta primers were used for the PCR. TCRdb's copy holds only in-frame clones and misses some; the assay was immunoSEQ multiplex PCR. The table records under 200,000 clones, roughly 80% of them present only once. Material: PBMCs. The receptors were sampled from a male donor in good health and CMV-seropositive.

Only one count was recorded for this clone. The chain combines TRBV19 with TRBJ1-1; D is ambiguous. Germline loops: CDR1 LNHDA, CDR2 SQIVND (reference sequence). Trimming left V 0 bases short and J 6 bases short, with 11 bases between. The CDR3 is made up of 14 amino acids. Written as DNA, the CDR3 is TGTGCCAGTAGTATAGATCCTTCCCGCGCTGAAGCTTTCTTT. This encodes CASSIDPSRAEAFF.

This chain uses TRBV7-2 with TRBJ1-2; 10 positions agree with TRBD1. The CDR3 extends over 16 amino acids. The ends lost 4 bases at V and 7 bases at J; junction bases unmatched: 12. Germline CDR1 and CDR2: SGHTA and FQGNSA. The DNA for the CDR3 is TGTGCCAGCAGCTCACAAGGCGGGACAGGGGCTATTGGCTACACCTTC. This codes for CASSSQGGTGAIGYTF.

This rearrangement joins TRBV11-2 to TRBJ2-7; D is possibly TRBD2 (5 bases). Germline lookup yields CDR1 SGHAT and CDR2 FQNNGV. The CDR3 runs 14 residues. V lost 6 bases and J lost 6, with 18 bases in between. DNA of the CDR3: TGTGCCAGCAGGTTGAGCCGAGCGGCGGGCGAGCAGTACTTC. Translating gives CASRLSRAAGEQYF.

This clone was counted only a few times. The chain combines TRBV7-8 with TRBJ1-3; 9 bases match TRBD1. Trimming took 8 bases from V and 6 from J; bases not matched to a gene: 5. Germline CDR1 reads SGHVS; CDR2 reads FQNEAQ. The CDR3 extends over 13 amino acids. The CDR3 bases are TGTGCCAGCCGCGGACAGGGGATAAACACCATATATTTT. It specifies CASRGQGINTIYF.

The chain links TRBV7-2 to TRBJ2-1, with 14 bases identical to TRBD2. The germline gives CDR1 SGHTA, CDR2 FQGNSA. This CDR3 is 16 amino acids long. With 5 bases clipped from V and 9 bases from J, the junction kept 9 bases outside the gene matches. As DNA, the CDR3 is TGTGCCAGCAGCCTGAGGACTAGCGGGGGGCGTATTGAGCAGTTCTTC. As protein: CASSLRTSGGRIEQFF. The full variable domain, its missing parts supplied by reference TRBV7-2 and TRBJ2-1, is GAGVSQSPSNKVTEKGKDVELRCDPISGHTALYWYRQSLGQGLEFLIYFQGNSAPDKSGLPSDRFSAERTGGSVSTLTIQRTQQEDSAVYLCASSLRTSGGRIEQFFGPGTRLTVL.

This chain joins TRBV18 and TRBJ1-1, with D uncertain. V was shortened by 3 bases and J by 4 bases, with 6 bases between the two germline ends. CDR1 and CDR2 from the germline V gene are KGHSH and LQKENI. CDR3 length: 12 amino acids. The CDR3 sequence is CASSPGSTEAFF. CDR3 nucleotides: TGTGCCAGCTCACCCGGGAGCACTGAAGCTTTCTTT.

The V gene is TRBV6-5, the J gene TRBJ2-7, with 7 bases matching TRBD2. Germline V lookup: CDR1 MNHEY, CDR2 SVGAGI. Unmatched junction bases numbered 6, after V lost 3 bases and J lost 1 base. The CDR3 has 15 residues. The CDR3 region has the DNA TGTGCCAGCAGTTATTCCGGGACTAAGTCCTACGAGCAGTACTTC. Protein product: CASSYSGTKSYEQYF.

This clone was found once. The CDR3 spells CASSTQGGTNTGELFF. CDR3 DNA: TGCGCCAGCAGCACACAGGGGGGGACGAACACCGGGGAGCTGTTTTTT. This chain joins TRBV5-1 and TRBJ2-2; a possible D gene is TRBD1 (8 bases). The CDR3 has 16 residues. Trimming stripped 4 bases from V and 0 bases from J, with 13 bases between. Germline V CDR1 and CDR2: SGHRS, YFSETQ.

The CDR3 region is CASSYLPGSGNTIYF. The CDR3 bases are TGTGCCAGCAGTTATCTGCCAGGCTCTGGAAACACCATATATTTT. The chain employs TRBV6-9 and TRBJ1-3; D unresolved. The CDR3 runs to 15 residues. Germline CDR1 MNHGY, CDR2 SVAAGI. Trimming left V 2 bases short and J 0 bases short, with 8 bases between.

CDR3 DNA sequence: TGTGCCAGCAGCTCCCAGAAACAGGCCGACTATGGCTACACCTTC. This gives the protein CASSSQKQADYGYTF. The chain recombines TRBV28 with TRBJ1-2; D is possibly TRBD1 (5 bases). The V end was cut by 6 bases, the J end by 3 bases, with 17 bases between. Germline loops: CDR1 MDHEN, CDR2 SYDVKM. The CDR3 consists of 15 residues.

The chain links TRBV4-1 to TRBJ1-4; the D gene is possibly TRBD1 (6 bases). The V gene lost 8 bases and the J gene lost 8 bases, with 18 bases spanning the gap. The CDR3 spans 14 residues. Germline CDR1 reads MGHRA; CDR2 reads YSYEKL. The CDR3 loop reads CASASGGAGEKLFF. CDR3 nucleotides: TGCGCCAGCGCCTCGGGGGGGGCTGGGGAAAAACTGTTTTTT.

CDR3 protein: CASGGGTVEAFF. CDR3 coding DNA: TGTGCTAGTGGGGGTGGGACAGTAGAAGCTTTCTTT. V usage is TRBV12-5 and J usage is TRBJ1-1; 7 bases fit TRBD1. The V and J ends lost 6 bases and 8 bases, in that order; junction bases with no gene match: 6. CDR3 size: 12 residues. CDR1 is LGHNT and CDR2 is FRNRAP in the germline V gene.

The CDR3 coding sequence is TGTGCCAGCAGCTCCGAGAGCACAGGGCCCTTAACCCAGCATTTT. Its translation: CASSSESTGPLTQHF. V gene TRBV7-9 combines with J gene TRBJ1-5, with D possibly matching TRBD1 (6 bases). V shed 4 bases and J shed 11 bases, with 21 bases lying between them. The CDR3 has 15 amino acids. The germline gives CDR1 SEHNR, CDR2 FQNEAQ (reference sequence).

The chain's CDR3 is CASSLGQGLNTEAFF. CDR3 sequence (DNA): TGTGCCAGCAGCTTGGGACAGGGATTGAACACTGAAGCTTTCTTT. The chain recombines TRBV9 with TRBJ1-1, with TRBD1 matching over 9 bases. CDR1 and CDR2 from the germline V gene are SGDLS and YYNGEE. V lost 4 bases and J lost 0; bases outside the gene matches: 4. The CDR3 is 15 residues long.

J is TRBJ2-3 and V is TRBV15; 7 nucleotides match TRBD2. With 1 base clipped from V and 0 bases from J, the junction kept 4 bases outside the gene matches. The V gene's germline CDR1 is LNHNV and CDR2 YYDKDF (reference sequence). This CDR3 is 16 amino acids long. The CDR3 region is CATSRVASGSTDTQYF. DNA of the CDR3: TGTGCCACCAGCAGAGTGGCTAGCGGCAGCACAGATACGCAGTATTTT. The variable domain in full, completed from reference TRBV15 and TRBJ2-3, reads DAMVIQNPRYQVTQFGKPVTLSCSQTLNHNVMYWYQQKSSQAPKLLFHYYDKDFNNEADTPDNFQSRRPNTSFCFLDIRSPGLGDTAMYLCATSRVASGSTDTQYFGPGTRLTVL.

The chain recombines TRBV25-1 with TRBJ2-5, with 8 bases fitting TRBD2. V lost 5 bases and J lost 5; bases outside the gene matches: 10. Per germline, CDR1 MGHDK and CDR2 SYGVNS. CDR3 length equals 15 residues. The CDR3: CASSPLWGGGETQYF. In DNA, the CDR3 is TGTGCCAGCAGTCCCCTTTGGGGCGGGGGGGAGACCCAGTACTTC.

This clone appeared once. The chain links TRBV7-9 to TRBJ2-3, with D maybe TRBD1 (6 bases). V lost 0 bases, J lost 0 bases, and 10 bases lay in between. This CDR3 has 16 amino acids. Germline lookup yields CDR1 SEHNR and CDR2 FQNEAQ (reference sequence). In DNA, the CDR3 is TGTGCCAGCAGCTTAGCCCCAGGGGCTAGCACAGATACGCAGTATTTT. It yields the protein CASSLAPGASTDTQYF.

The chain has TRBV6-5 and TRBJ1-2; D possibly corresponds to TRBD1 (6 bases). Trimming removed 6 bases at V and 3 bases at J, with 14 bases between. The germline V gene encodes CDR1 MNHEY and CDR2 SVGAGI. This CDR3 comprises 14 residues. The CDR3 sequence is CASRSGVVYYGYTF. The CDR3, as DNA: TGTGCCAGCAGATCAGGGGTGGTTTACTATGGCTACACCTTC.

The chain couples TRBV5-1 to TRBJ2-7; TRBD2 matches at 11 bases. Germline CDR1 reads SGHRS; CDR2 reads YFSETQ. V dropped 0 bases and J dropped 7; count of bases not matched to a gene: 9. This CDR3 is 16 amino acids long. As DNA, the CDR3 is TGCGCCAGCAGCTTGGAGCCCCTAGCGGGAGGACGAGAGCAGTACTTC. It codes for CASSLEPLAGGREQYF. The whole variable domain, remainder taken from reference TRBV5-1 and TRBJ2-7, is KAGVTQTPRYLIKTRGQQVTLSCSPISGHRSVSWYQQTPGQGLQFLFEYFSETQRNKGNFPGRFSGRQFSNSRSEMNVSTLELGDSALYLCASSLEPLAGGREQYFGPGTRLTVT.

The rearrangement uses TRBV2 and TRBJ1-1, with a weak D call TRBD1 (6 bases). V was trimmed by 6 bases and J by 7 bases, leaving 15 bases between them. The CDR3 is 13 amino acids. Germline V CDR1 and CDR2: SNHLY, FYNNEI. The CDR3 DNA is TGTGCCAGCAGCTTTTACAGGGCTCGTGAAGCTTTCTTT. Its protein product is CASSFYRAREAFF. The entire variable domain, with the rest obtained from reference TRBV2 and TRBJ1-1, is as follows: EPEVTQTPSHQVTQMGQEVILRCVPISNHLYFYWYRQILGQKVEFLVSFYNNEISEKSEIFDDQFSVERPDGSNFTLKIRSTKLEDSAMYFCASSFYRAREAFFGQGTRLTVV.

J is TRBJ1-1 and V is TRBV6-5; D remains ambiguous. This CDR3 spans 14 amino acids. Deletions cut 0 bases from V and 4 bases from J, with 9 bases between. Germline lookup yields CDR1 MNHEY and CDR2 SVGAGI. The CDR3 reads CASSYSGGITEAFF. The DNA of the CDR3 is TGTGCCAGCAGTTACTCAGGAGGGATCACTGAAGCTTTCTTT.

J is TRBJ2-2 and V is TRBV5-1, with 7 bases fitting TRBD1. The V segment lost 0 bases and the J segment 2 bases; nucleotides outside the gene matches: 1. Germline-derived CDR1 and CDR2 are SGHRS and YFSETQ. The CDR3 sequence is 15 residues long. CDR3 region: CASSLDRGNTGELFF. The CDR3 nucleotides read TGCGCCAGCAGCTTGGACAGGGGCAACACCGGGGAGCTGTTTTTT.

This clone was counted a few times. The chain links TRBV28 to TRBJ2-7; TRBD2 aligns across 7 bases. With V trimmed by 5 bases and J by 3 bases, 13 bases remained unmatched. The CDR3 is 16 amino acids. Germline lookup yields CDR1 MDHEN and CDR2 SYDVKM. The chain's CDR3 is CASSTLRGERFYEQYF. The CDR3 DNA follows: TGTGCCAGCAGTACCCTCCGGGGGGAACGGTTCTACGAGCAGTACTTC.

This chain uses TRBV28 with TRBJ2-7, with D possibly TRBD2 on 6 matching bases. Germline loops: CDR1 MDHEN, CDR2 SYDVKM. V was trimmed by 6 bases and J by 3 bases, leaving 15 bases between them. CDR3 length: 14 residues. CDR3 sequence (DNA): TGTGCCAGCAGCCGGTCCTCGGAGGGCTACGAGCAGTACTTC. Its translation: CASSRSSEGYEQYF.